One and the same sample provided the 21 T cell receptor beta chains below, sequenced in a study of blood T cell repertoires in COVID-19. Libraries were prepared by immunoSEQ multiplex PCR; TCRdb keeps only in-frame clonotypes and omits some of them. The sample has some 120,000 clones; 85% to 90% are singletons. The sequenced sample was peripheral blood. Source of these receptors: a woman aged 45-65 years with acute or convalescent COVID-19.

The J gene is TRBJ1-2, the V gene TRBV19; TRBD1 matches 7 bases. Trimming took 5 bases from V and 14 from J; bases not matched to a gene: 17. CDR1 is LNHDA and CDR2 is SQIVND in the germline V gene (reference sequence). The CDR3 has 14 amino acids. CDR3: CASSSTWTGEGRTF. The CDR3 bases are TGTGCCAGTAGTTCCACGTGGACAGGTGAAGGGAGGACCTTC.

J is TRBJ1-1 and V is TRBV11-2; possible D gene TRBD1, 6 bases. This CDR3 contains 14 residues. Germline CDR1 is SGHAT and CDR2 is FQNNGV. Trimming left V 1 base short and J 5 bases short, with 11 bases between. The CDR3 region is CASSLVQGYTEAFF. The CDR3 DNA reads TGTGCCAGCAGCTTAGTCCAGGGGTATACTGAAGCTTTCTTT.

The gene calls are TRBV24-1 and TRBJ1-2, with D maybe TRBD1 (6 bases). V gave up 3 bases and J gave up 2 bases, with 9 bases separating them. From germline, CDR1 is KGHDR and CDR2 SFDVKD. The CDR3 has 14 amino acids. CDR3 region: CATSDPQGNYGYTF. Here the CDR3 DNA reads TGTGCCACCAGTGATCCCCAGGGGAACTATGGCTACACCTTC.

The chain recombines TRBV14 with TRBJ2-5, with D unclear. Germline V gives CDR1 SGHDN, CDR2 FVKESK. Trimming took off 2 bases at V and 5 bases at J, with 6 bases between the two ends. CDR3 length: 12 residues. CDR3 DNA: TGTGCCAGCAGCCAATTAGCCGAGACCCAGTACTTC. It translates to CASSQLAETQYF.

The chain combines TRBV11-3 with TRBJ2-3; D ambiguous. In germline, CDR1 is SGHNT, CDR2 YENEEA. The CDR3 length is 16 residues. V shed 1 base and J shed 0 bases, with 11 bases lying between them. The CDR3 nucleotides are TGTGCCAGCAGCTTAGGGCGGTCCGCTAGCACAGATACGCAGTATTTT. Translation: CASSLGRSASTDTQYF.

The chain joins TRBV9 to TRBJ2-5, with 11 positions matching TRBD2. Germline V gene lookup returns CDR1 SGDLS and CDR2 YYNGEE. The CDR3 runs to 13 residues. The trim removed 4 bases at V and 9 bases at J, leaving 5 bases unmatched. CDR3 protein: CASSTSGGRAQYF. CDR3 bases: TGTGCCAGCAGCACTAGCGGGGGTCGGGCCCAGTACTTC.

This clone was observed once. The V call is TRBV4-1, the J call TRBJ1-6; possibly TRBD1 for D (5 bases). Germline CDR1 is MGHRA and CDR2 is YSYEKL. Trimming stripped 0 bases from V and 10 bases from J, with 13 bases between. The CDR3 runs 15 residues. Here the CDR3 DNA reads TGCGCCAGCAGCCAAGAGGACATCTGGGGATCACCCCTCCACTTT. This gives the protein CASSQEDIWGSPLHF.

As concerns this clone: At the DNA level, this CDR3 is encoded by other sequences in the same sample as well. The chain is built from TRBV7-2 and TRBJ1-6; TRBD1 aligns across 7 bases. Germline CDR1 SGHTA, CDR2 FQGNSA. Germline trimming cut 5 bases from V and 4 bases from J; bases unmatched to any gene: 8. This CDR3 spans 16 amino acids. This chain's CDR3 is CASSPRDSPYNSPLHF. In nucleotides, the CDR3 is TGTGCCAGCAGCCCTCGGGACAGTCCGTATAATTCACCCCTCCACTTT.

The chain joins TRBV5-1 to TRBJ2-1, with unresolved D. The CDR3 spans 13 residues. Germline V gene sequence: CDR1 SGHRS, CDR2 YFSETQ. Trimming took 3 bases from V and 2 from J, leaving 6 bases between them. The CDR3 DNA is TGCGCCAGCAGCTCGGTTACCTACAATGAGCAGTTCTTC. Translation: CASSSVTYNEQFF.

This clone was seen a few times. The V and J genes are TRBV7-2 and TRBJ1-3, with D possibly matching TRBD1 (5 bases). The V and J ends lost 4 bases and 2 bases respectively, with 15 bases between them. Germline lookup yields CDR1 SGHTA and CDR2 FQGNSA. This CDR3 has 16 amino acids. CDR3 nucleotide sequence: TGTGCCAGCAGCTCGTCACTCTCAGGGACTGGAAACACCATATATTTT. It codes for CASSSSLSGTGNTIYF.

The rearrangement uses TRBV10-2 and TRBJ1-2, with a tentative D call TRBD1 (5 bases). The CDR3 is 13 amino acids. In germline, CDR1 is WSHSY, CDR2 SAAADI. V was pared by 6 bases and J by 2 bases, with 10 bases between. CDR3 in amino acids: CASRPDRNYGYTF. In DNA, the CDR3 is TGCGCCAGCAGGCCCGACAGAAACTATGGCTACACCTTC.

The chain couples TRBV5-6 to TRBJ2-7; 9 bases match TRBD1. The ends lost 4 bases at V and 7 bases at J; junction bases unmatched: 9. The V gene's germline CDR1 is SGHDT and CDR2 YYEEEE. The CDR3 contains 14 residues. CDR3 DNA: TGTGCCAGCAGCGGGGAGGACAGGGGTGATGAGCAGTACTTC. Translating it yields CASSGEDRGDEQYF.

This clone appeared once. The CDR3, as DNA: TGTGCCAGCAGCTTGGAGGGGGACGAGAGTCAGCCCCAGCATTTT. Its translation: CASSLEGDESQPQHF. The gene calls are TRBV5-5 and TRBJ1-5; the D gene is possibly TRBD1 (6 bases). Trimming removed 0 bases from V and 6 bases from J, with 13 bases in between. Germline CDR1 SGHKS, CDR2 YYEKEE (reference sequence). This CDR3 is built from 15 residues.

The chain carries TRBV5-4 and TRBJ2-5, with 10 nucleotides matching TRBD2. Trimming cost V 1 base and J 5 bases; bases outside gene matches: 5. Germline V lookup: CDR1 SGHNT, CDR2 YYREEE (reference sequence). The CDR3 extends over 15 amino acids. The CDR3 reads CASSLLLAGLETQYF. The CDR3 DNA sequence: TGTGCCAGCAGCTTGCTACTAGCGGGACTCGAGACCCAGTACTTC.

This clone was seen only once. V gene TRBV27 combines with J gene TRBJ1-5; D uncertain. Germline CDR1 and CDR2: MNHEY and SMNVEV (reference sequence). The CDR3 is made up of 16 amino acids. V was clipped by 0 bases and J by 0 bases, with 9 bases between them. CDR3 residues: CASSLSGHNSNQPQHF. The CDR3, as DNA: TGTGCCAGCAGTTTATCTGGCCATAATAGCAATCAGCCCCAGCATTTT.

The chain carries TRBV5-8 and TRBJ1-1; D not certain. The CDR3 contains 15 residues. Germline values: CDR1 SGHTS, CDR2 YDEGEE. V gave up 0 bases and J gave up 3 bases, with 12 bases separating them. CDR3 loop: CASSLEEGTYTEAFF. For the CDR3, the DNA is TGTGCCAGCAGCTTGGAGGAGGGTACGTACACTGAAGCTTTCTTT.

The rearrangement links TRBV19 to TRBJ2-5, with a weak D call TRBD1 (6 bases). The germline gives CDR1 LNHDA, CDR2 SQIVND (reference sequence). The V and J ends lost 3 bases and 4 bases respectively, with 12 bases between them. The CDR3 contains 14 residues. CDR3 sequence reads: CASSMGTGRETQYF. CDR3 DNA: TGTGCCAGTAGTATGGGTACAGGGAGAGAGACCCAGTACTTC. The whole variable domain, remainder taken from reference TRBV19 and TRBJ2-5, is DGGITQSPKYLFRKEGQNVTLSCEQNLNHDAMYWYRQDPGQGLRLIYYSQIVNDFQKGDIAEGYSVSREKKESFPLTVTSAQKNPTAFYLCASSMGTGRETQYFGPGTRLLVL.

CDR3 nucleotide sequence: TGTGCCAGCAGCTGGGACAGTAATAGCAATCAGCCCCAGCATTTT. It codes for CASSWDSNSNQPQHF. The chain links TRBV6-6 to TRBJ1-5; 7 bases agree with TRBD1. Germline V gene lookup returns CDR1 MNHNY and CDR2 SVGAGI (reference sequence). This CDR3 comprises 15 residues. Losses at the gene ends were 6 bases for V and 0 bases for J; bases not matched to a gene: 5.

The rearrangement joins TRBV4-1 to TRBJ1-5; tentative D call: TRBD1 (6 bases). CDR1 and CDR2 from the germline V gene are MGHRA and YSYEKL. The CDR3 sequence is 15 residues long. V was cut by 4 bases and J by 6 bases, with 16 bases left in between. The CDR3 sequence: CASSPLGQRSQPQHF. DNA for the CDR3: TGCGCCAGCAGCCCGCTTGGACAGAGGAGTCAGCCCCAGCATTTT.

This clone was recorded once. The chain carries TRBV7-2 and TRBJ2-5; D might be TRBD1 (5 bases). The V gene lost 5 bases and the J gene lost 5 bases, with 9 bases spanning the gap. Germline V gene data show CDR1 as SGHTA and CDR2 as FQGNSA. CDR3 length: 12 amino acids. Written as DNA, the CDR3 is TGTGCCAGCAGCCCCGCAGGGGAGACCCAGTACTTC. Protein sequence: CASSPAGETQYF.

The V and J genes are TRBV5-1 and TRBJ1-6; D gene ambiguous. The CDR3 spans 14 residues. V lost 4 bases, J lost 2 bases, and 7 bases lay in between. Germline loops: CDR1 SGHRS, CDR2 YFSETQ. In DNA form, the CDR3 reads TGCGCCAGCAGCCAGTATGCCTATAATTCACCCCTCCACTTT. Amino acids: CASSQYAYNSPLHF.